The subject of this entry is one TCR beta chain. The table came from immunoSEQ multiplex PCR; TCRdb's copy has only in-frame clones and leaves some out. The sample includes hundreds of thousands of clones, 75% to 80% seen only once; the top ten take more than 0.01%. The sample is drawn from a study of shared T cell receptors in the human thymus. This CDR3 comprises 14 residues. V was clipped by 5 bases and J by 8 bases; unmatched bases: 6. The germline V gene has CDR1 MNHEY and CDR2 SMNVEV (reference sequence). These same records also appear under a second study, on human thymus T cells. That report adds: Among the donors, all were healthy Finnish infants having corrective surgery for congenital heart defects. Biased V and J segment usage appeared in thymus and peripheral blood. Unrelated individuals were reported by related research to share highly overlapping thymic repertoires.

This chain links TRBV27 with TRBJ2-1; the match to TRBD2 covers 10 bases. Source material: thymocytes. The clonotype comes from a boy less than two years old with a congenital heart defect. CDR3 loop: CASSPLAGEDEQFF. CDR3 sequence (DNA): TGTGCCAGCAGTCCGCTAGCGGGAGAAGATGAGCAGTTCTTC.